Each of the 7 T cell receptor beta chains below was sequenced from the same sample in a study of PD-1 blockade in classical Hodgkin lymphoma. The patients all showed relapse after autologous stem cell transplantation, while their brentuximab vedotin exposure varied. Sequenced by immunoSEQ multiplex PCR; TCRdb stores in-frame clones only, minus some. The sample includes about 94,000 clones, roughly nine tenths of them seen just once. Sequences were derived from peripheral blood mononuclear cells (PBMCs), sampled before the second cycle of nivolumab. The receptors come from a human donor with classical Hodgkin lymphoma.

This clone was found once. J is TRBJ1-1 and V is TRBV5-1; a possible D gene is TRBD1 (5 bases). With 0 bases removed from V and 4 bases from J, the gap between germline ends came to 10 bases. CDR3 length equals 14 residues. CDR1 is SGHRS, CDR2 YFSETQ, per germline. DNA of the CDR3: TGCGCCAGCAGCTTGGACGGGGGAAGCACTGAAGCTTTCTTT. Residues: CASSLDGGSTEAFF.

J is TRBJ1-3 and V is TRBV19; a possible D gene is TRBD1 (5 bases). The V gene lost 5 bases and the J gene lost 2 bases, with 10 bases spanning the gap. Germline CDR1 is LNHDA and CDR2 is SQIVND (reference sequence). This CDR3 is built from 14 residues. CDR3 loop: CASSPGLTGNTIYF. The CDR3 coding sequence is TGTGCCAGTAGTCCAGGGTTGACTGGAAACACCATATATTTT.

The chain couples TRBV18 to TRBJ2-7, with 8 bases matching TRBD1. V gave up 5 bases and J gave up 0 bases; unmatched junction bases: 6. The CDR3 is made up of 15 amino acids. Germline CDR1 KGHSH, CDR2 LQKENI. The CDR3 reads CASSTRTGSSYEQYF. Here the CDR3 DNA reads TGTGCCAGCTCAACCCGGACAGGGAGCTCCTACGAGCAGTACTTC.

This clone was detected only once. The rearrangement joins TRBV7-8 to TRBJ2-1, with D perhaps TRBD2 (6 bases). CDR1 is SGHVS and CDR2 is FQNEAQ in the germline V gene. CDR3 size: 16 residues. V dropped 4 bases and J dropped 3 bases, with 16 bases sitting between them. CDR3 amino acids: CASSSSSGVYYNEQFF. In DNA, the CDR3 is TGTGCCAGCAGCTCGAGTAGCGGAGTATACTACAATGAGCAGTTCTTC.

This sequence joins TRBV5-1 and TRBJ2-3, with D unresolved. Germline assignment: CDR1 SGHRS and CDR2 YFSETQ. This CDR3 is built from 13 residues. V gave up 3 bases and J gave up 0 bases, with 5 bases separating them. This CDR3 reads CASSSTSTDTQYF. As DNA, the CDR3 is TGCGCCAGCAGCTCTACTAGCACAGATACGCAGTATTTT.

The chain links TRBV5-4 to TRBJ2-3, with TRBD2 as a possible D gene (5 bases). The CDR3 has 13 amino acids. CDR1 and CDR2 from the germline V gene are SGHNT and YYREEE (reference sequence). V gave up 3 bases and J gave up 8 bases, with 13 bases separating them. This CDR3 reads CASSSDYVGTQYF. The CDR3 DNA sequence: TGTGCCAGCAGCTCCGACTATGTAGGTACGCAGTATTTT.

V is TRBV5-6 and J is TRBJ1-2, with TRBD1 matching 9 bases. CDR3 size: 14 residues. Losses at the gene ends were 6 bases for V and 4 bases for J; bases not matched to a gene: 7. Germline assignment: CDR1 SGHDT and CDR2 YYEEEE. For the CDR3, the DNA is TGTGCCAGCACCGAGGACAGGGGAACCTATGGCTACACCTTC. This gives the protein CASTEDRGTYGYTF.